A selection of T cell receptor beta chains follows, all from one sample in a study of cytomegalovirus exposure and HLA in healthy donors. TCRdb keeps only in-frame clones here, not all; method: immunoSEQ multiplex PCR. The table has 180,000 or so clones, about four fifths seen once. The sequenced material came from PBMCs. These receptors came from a boy aged 2 to 10 in good health and CMV-seronegative. The CDR3 runs from the conserved cysteine through the conserved F or W. Fields, in order: V gene, CDR3 protein.

>TRBV4-1
CASSQVDGTGWAEKLFF
>TRBV7-2
CASSPGQANTEAFF
>TRBV5-1
CASSLTGGTSYNEQFF
>TRBV5-1
CASSADRPVYGYTF
>TRBV4-3
CASRGQNTEAFF
>TRBV13
CASSFQGLTDTQYF
>TRBV11-2
CASSPIKKQGRLNYGYTF
>TRBV7-9
CASSVSIGTGDYNEQFF
>TRBV7-2
CASSSLLARGLTGELFF
>TRBV27
CASSPRWGRDRYEQYF
>TRBV7-2
CASSLWGGGADTQYF
>TRBV4-3
CASSQVGRGRAEAFF
>TRBV9
CASSQTGTGAEKLFF
>TRBV11-2
CASSQIRQGGEQFF
>TRBV18
CASSPWTGGETSPLHF
>TRBV7-2
CASSSPGGPKNIQYF
>TRBV9
CASSVNRLPNGRQPLNYGYTF
>TRBV7-9
CASSGNSGPNTGELFF
>TRBV7-8
CASSLGTGGDTEAFF
>TRBV15
CATSRGIRRGGQETQYF
>TRBV6-1
CASRLAGGLNEQFF
>TRBV9
CASSAAPGGPEYEQFF
>TRBV5-5
CASSLAVGRNTEAFF
>TRBV6-6
CASRGGTNGYTF
>TRBV6-1
CASHLQGSATEAFF
>TRBV6-5
CASSDSDRQGAQHF
>TRBV10-3
CAISGGTAPYEQYF
>TRBV6-1
CASILQGARGELFF
>TRBV18
CASSPPGAWGNQPQHF
>TRBV4-2
CASSHGGLETYNEQFF
>TRBV6-6
CASSLGQGTDTQYF
>TRBV9
CASSVAGTDTQYF
>TRBV11-2
CASTNPGASSHEQYF
>TRBV9
CASSAQGGGVNSPLHF
>TRBV10-3
CAIRGTGGSYEQYF
>TRBV18
CASSPPNKNTEAFF
>TRBV21-1
CASSTLRGGEQYF
>TRBV7-8
CASSSVGARFEKLFF
>TRBV27
CASSWGLAGEENEQFF
>TRBV7-9
CASSPTRQGSRNTIYF
>TRBV5-6
CASSFRQVLDEQYF
>TRBV9
CASSPLAGGPEETQYF
>TRBV4-2
CASSQNPGLAGNEQFF
>TRBV10-3
CATGTGGSYNEQFF
>TRBV4-1
CASSARLGQGFGYTF
>TRBV7-2
CASSRQPQETQYF
>TRBV5-4
CASSSRYSGGAEQFF
>TRBV30
CAWSGGPVHEQYF
>TRBV6-1
CASRELGGLAGKLFF
>TRBV2
CASSPQGEQFF
>TRBV2
CASRTGPDRQGYTF
>TRBV2
CASSPSGLAGTYF
>TRBV5-1
CASTLRQGNTEAFF
>TRBV6-6
CASSRLAEVTQYF